The 9 T cell receptor beta chains listed next were all sequenced from one sample in a study of post-analysis software for immune sequencing data. Whole-study results and caveats: Included in a set of roughly five TRBV segments more frequent in patients than controls were TRBV5-6, TRBV5-1 and TRBV20-1.

The library was made from cDNA and included unique molecular identifiers. TCRdb re-called the PCR reads through MiXCR, storing one row per CDR3 protein. The repertoire holds fewer than 850,000 distinct CDR3 sequences, approximately 30% seen once, with roughly 0.57% in the top ten. Their antigen targets remain unknown. The sample taken for sequencing was blood. These receptor sequences come from a girl aged 10 to 17 with multiple sclerosis.

This chain joins TRBV4-3 and TRBJ2-1; 11 bases align to TRBD2. This CDR3 region has 15 residues. Trimming removed 0 bases from V and 5 bases from J; junction bases left unmatched: 0. Germline V gene sequence: CDR1 LGHNA, CDR2 YSLEER. CDR3 in DNA: TGCGCCAGCAGCCAAGAACTAGCGGGGGACAATGAGCAGTTCTTC. Amino acid sequence: CASSQELAGDNEQFF.

This clonotype was seen only a few times. The chain links TRBV29-1 to TRBJ2-7, with 7 bases identical to TRBD2. The CDR3 is made up of 11 amino acids. Germline CDR1 reads SQVTM; CDR2 reads ANQGSEA. The V and J ends lost 7 bases and 5 bases, in that order; junction bases with no gene match: 5. This CDR3 reads CSGDGGDEQYF. The CDR3 nucleotides read TGCAGCGGAGATGGGGGGGACGAGCAGTACTTC.

This clonotype has just a few counts. The gene calls are TRBV7-9 and TRBJ1-1; D is unclear. CDR3 length equals 18 residues. Germline V gene lookup returns CDR1 SEHNR and CDR2 FQNEAQ (reference sequence). V lost 4 bases, J lost 1 base, and 22 bases lay in between. CDR3 amino acids: CASSSSLRHSDKNTEAFF. The CDR3 DNA sequence: TGTGCCAGCAGCTCTAGTTTACGCCACAGCGATAAGAACACTGAAGCTTTCTTT.

The chain recombines TRBV6-8 with TRBJ2-4; TRBD1 might be the D (5 bases). Germline lookup yields CDR1 MNHGY and CDR2 SAAAGT. V was cut by 7 bases and J by 8 bases, with 21 bases left in between. CDR3 length: 15 amino acids. CDR3 bases: TGTGCCAGCATTAGGACCAGACAGATCGATGACATTCAGTACTTC. It specifies CASIRTRQIDDIQYF.

This chain links TRBV28 with TRBJ2-3; 7 bases line up with TRBD2. CDR3 length: 14 amino acids. J was trimmed by 2 bases and V by 6 bases; bases with no gene match: 5. Germline CDR1 is MDHEN and CDR2 is SYDVKM. The CDR3 protein is CASSLSGDTDTQYF. The CDR3 DNA is TGTGCCAGCAGCTTAAGCGGGGACACAGATACGCAGTATTTT.

This clonotype has more than one count but fewer than ten. This rearrangement joins TRBV20-1 to TRBJ1-5; no clear D gene. V lost 3 bases and J lost 6, with 9 bases in between. CDR1 is DFQATT, CDR2 SNEGSKA, per germline (reference sequence). This CDR3 is 12 amino acids long. In DNA form, the CDR3 reads TGCAGTGCTAGCCGCGGTCCTCAGCCCCAGCATTTT. Protein: CSASRGPQPQHF.

The chain is built from TRBV5-1 and TRBJ2-7; possible D gene TRBD2, 6 bases. V gave up 3 bases and J gave up 7 bases, with 20 bases separating them. CDR1 is SGHRS, CDR2 YFSETQ, per germline. The CDR3 loop spans 15 amino acids. The CDR3 DNA reads TGCGCCAGCAGCTCGGGAGACCGGGACCTTGGAGAGCAGTACTTC. Translating it yields CASSSGDRDLGEQYF.

The chain couples TRBV7-2 to TRBJ1-5; TRBD1 is a possible D gene (5 bases). The CDR3 has 13 residues. Trimming stripped 6 bases from V and 7 bases from J, with 13 bases between. CDR1 is SGHTA, CDR2 FQGNSA, per germline. The CDR3 spells CASSLRRAQPQHF. CDR3 in DNA: TGTGCCAGCAGTCTACGCAGGGCACAGCCCCAGCATTTT.

The V gene is TRBV20-1, the J gene TRBJ1-1; D perhaps matches TRBD1 (6 bases). The CDR3 spans 13 residues. Between the trimmed V and J ends, which lost 6 bases and 4 bases, there was a span of 15 bases. Germline V gives CDR1 DFQATT, CDR2 SNEGSKA (reference sequence). CDR3 in amino acids: CSAGRGGVTEAFF. The CDR3 nucleotides read TGCAGTGCGGGGAGGGGGGGTGTCACTGAAGCTTTCTTT.